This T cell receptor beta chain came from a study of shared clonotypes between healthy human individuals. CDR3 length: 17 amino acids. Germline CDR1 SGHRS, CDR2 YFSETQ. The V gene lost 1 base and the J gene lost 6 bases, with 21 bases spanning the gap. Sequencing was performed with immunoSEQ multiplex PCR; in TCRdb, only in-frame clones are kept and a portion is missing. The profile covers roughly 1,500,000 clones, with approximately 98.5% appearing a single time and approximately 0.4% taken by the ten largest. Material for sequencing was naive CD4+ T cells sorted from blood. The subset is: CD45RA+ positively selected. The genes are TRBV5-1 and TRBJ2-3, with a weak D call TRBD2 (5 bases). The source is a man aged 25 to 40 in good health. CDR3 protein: CASSLWLAGVGLDTQYF. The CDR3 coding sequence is TGCGCCAGCAGCTTGTGGCTTGCGGGTGTCGGACTTGATACGCAGTATTTT.